The 19 T cell receptor beta chains in this list originate from one sample, sequenced in a study of technical replicates of blood from a few donors. Generated by immunoSEQ multiplex PCR, the TCRdb table keeps only in-frame clones and is missing some. The sample includes approximately 60,000 clones, around 88% of them seen just once. Sequenced: PBMCs. The receptors stem from a human donor in good health. Some clones in this sample may be carry-over from other donors' samples.

The chain employs TRBV10-3 and TRBJ2-5, with TRBD1 identical over 7 bases. This CDR3 spans 16 amino acids. CDR1 is ENHRY and CDR2 is SYGVKD in the germline V gene. The V segment lost 3 bases and the J segment 6 bases; nucleotides outside the gene matches: 13. The CDR3 protein is CAISETTTGPKKTQYF. CDR3 DNA: TGTGCCATCAGTGAAACGACGACAGGGCCCAAGAAGACCCAGTACTTC.

This clone occurred a few times. The V call is TRBV18, the J call TRBJ1-2; 7 nucleotides match TRBD1. The J segment lost 7 bases and the V segment lost 5 bases, leaving 10 bases of the junction unmatched. This CDR3 contains 14 residues. CDR1 is KGHSH and CDR2 is LQKENI in the germline V gene. The CDR3 here is CASSEGAGGGGYTF. The CDR3 DNA reads as TGTGCCAGCTCAGAAGGTGCAGGGGGTGGTGGCTACACCTTC.

The chain carries TRBV19 and TRBJ1-4; 7 bases match TRBD1. The CDR3 length is 15 residues. J gave up 0 bases and V 8 bases, and 6 bases lay outside the gene matches. Germline CDR1 is LNHDA and CDR2 is SQIVND (reference sequence). CDR3 in amino acids: CASGTGATTNEKLFF. CDR3 nucleotides: TGTGCCAGTGGCACAGGGGCGACAACTAATGAAAAACTGTTTTTT.

The chain couples TRBV5-4 to TRBJ2-7, with D uncertain. The CDR3 spans 15 residues. The V end was cut by 1 base, the J end by 7 bases, with 18 bases between. CDR1 and CDR2 (germline): SGHNT, YYREEE (reference sequence). Here the CDR3 reads CASSLSGHPSSEQYF. The CDR3 DNA follows: TGTGCCAGCAGCTTGAGTGGTCACCCGTCGAGTGAGCAGTACTTC.

The CDR3 region has the DNA TGTGCCAGCAGCGTAGTTAACAATGAGCAGTTCTTC. Translated, it gives CASSVVNNEQFF. The V gene is TRBV9, the J gene TRBJ2-1; D ambiguous. The ends were cut back, 0 bases at V and 5 bases at J, with 3 bases in the middle. The CDR3 spans 12 residues. Germline lookup yields CDR1 SGDLS and CDR2 YYNGEE.

In its sample, this clone was seen once. The gene calls are TRBV18 and TRBJ2-2, with no clear D. Germline V gene data show CDR1 as KGHSH and CDR2 as LQKENI. This CDR3 contains 13 residues. CDR3 DNA: TGTGCAGGCGGAGCGACTCGCACCGGGGAGCTGTTTTTT. Translating it yields CAGGATRTGELFF.

The rearrangement links TRBV5-1 to TRBJ2-2; TRBD1 aligns across 10 bases. CDR1 SGHRS and CDR2 YFSETQ come from the germline V gene. V lost 4 bases to trimming and J lost 2 bases; unmatched junction nucleotides: 8. This CDR3 region has 17 residues. The CDR3 loop reads CASSQTRTGGNTGELFF. CDR3 nucleotide sequence: TGCGCCAGCAGCCAGACGCGGACAGGGGGAAACACCGGGGAGCTGTTTTTT.

This clone was counted only a few times. V gene TRBV2 combines with J gene TRBJ1-1; possibly TRBD1 for D (5 bases). V shed 7 bases and J shed 4 bases, with 22 bases lying between them. Germline V gene sequence: CDR1 SNHLY, CDR2 FYNNEI. The CDR3 spans 16 residues. CDR3 loop: CASITNGLGEGTEAFF. The CDR3 DNA reads as TGTGCCAGCATAACCAACGGGTTAGGGGAGGGCACTGAAGCTTTCTTT. The entire variable domain, with the rest obtained from reference TRBV2 and TRBJ1-1, is as follows: EPEVTQTPSHQVTQMGQEVILRCVPISNHLYFYWYRQILGQKVEFLVSFYNNEISEKSEIFDDQFSVERPDGSNFTLKIRSTKLEDSAMYFCASITNGLGEGTEAFFGQGTRLTVV.

The chain carries TRBV7-9 and TRBJ1-2; tentative D call: TRBD1 (5 bases). Trimming took 1 base from V and 5 from J, leaving 8 bases between them. The CDR3 sequence is 13 residues long. Germline loops: CDR1 SEHNR, CDR2 FQNEAQ (reference sequence). Here the CDR3 reads CASSLDQGYGYTF. CDR3 DNA: TGTGCCAGCAGCTTAGACCAGGGATATGGCTACACCTTC.

In this sample, this clone turned up once. The rearrangement links TRBV5-4 to TRBJ1-1, with unresolved D. V was clipped by 4 bases and J by 5 bases, with 12 bases between them. The CDR3 has 13 residues. Germline-derived CDR1 and CDR2 are SGHNT and YYREEE (reference sequence). The CDR3 nucleotides are TGTGCCAGCAGCGTGGAGAGGGTAACTGAAGCTTTCTTT. Protein product: CASSVERVTEAFF.

The chain links TRBV7-8 to TRBJ1-2, with D unclear. Germline V lookup: CDR1 SGHVS, CDR2 FQNEAQ. V lost 5 bases, J lost 7 bases, and 11 bases lay in between. CDR3 length equals 12 residues. In nucleotides, the CDR3 is TGTGCCAGCAGCCCCGGCGGGCTTGGCTACACCTTC. Amino acids: CASSPGGLGYTF.

The chain recombines TRBV16 with TRBJ2-7; maybe TRBD2 (5 bases). V was pared by 0 bases and J by 6 bases, with 12 bases between. The CDR3 totals 14 residues. Germline CDR1 reads KGHSY; CDR2 reads FQNENV. In DNA form, the CDR3 reads TGTGCCAGCAGCCAATCAGGTAGCGCGGCCGAGCAGTACTTC. It translates to CASSQSGSAAEQYF.

This chain links TRBV5-7 with TRBJ1-5, with 8 bases aligning to TRBD1. TRBV5-7 is sorted into the ORF group, with uncertain function. V gave up 5 bases and J gave up 4 bases; unmatched junction bases: 20. The CDR3 is 19 residues long. The CDR3 DNA sequence: TGTGCCAGCAGAGGCGGGGAGACAGGGGATTATCTAGCAAATCAGCCCCAGCATTTT. Translated: CASRGGETGDYLANQPQHF.

The genes are TRBV9 and TRBJ2-7; 8 bases map to TRBD2. The trim removed 3 bases at V and 3 bases at J, leaving 5 bases unmatched. CDR1 and CDR2 (germline): SGDLS, YYNGEE. The CDR3 has 14 amino acids. The CDR3 is CASSASGLGYEQYF. The CDR3 DNA follows: TGTGCCAGCAGCGCCTCGGGACTAGGCTACGAGCAGTACTTC.

V and J are TRBV7-6 and TRBJ1-3; D remains ambiguous. Trimming pared 4 bases from V and 4 bases from J, leaving 14 bases between. Germline V lookup: CDR1 SGHVS, CDR2 FNYEAQ. CDR3 length: 15 residues. The CDR3 is CASSSYGLRGNTIYF. The CDR3 DNA reads as TGTGCCAGCAGCTCATACGGACTGCGCGGAAACACCATATATTTT.

The rearrangement joins TRBV19 to TRBJ1-1, with 9 bases matching TRBD1. The junction had 3 bases not matched to a gene; V was cut back by 3 bases and J by 7 bases. There are 13 residues in the CDR3. Per the germline V gene, CDR1 is LNHDA and CDR2 is SQIVND (reference sequence). The CDR3 loop is CASSMVTGGEAFF. CDR3 sequence (DNA): TGTGCCAGTAGTATGGTGACAGGGGGTGAAGCTTTCTTT.

The count of this clone is one. In nucleotides, the CDR3 is TGCGCCAGCAGCTTGGAGCCAGGGGGCCCGAACACCGGGGAGCTGTTTTTT. This codes for CASSLEPGGPNTGELFF. The chain combines TRBV5-1 with TRBJ2-2; 8 bases are a match to TRBD1. Germline V CDR1 and CDR2: SGHRS, YFSETQ. J lost 0 bases, V lost 0 bases, and 4 bases had no gene match. The CDR3 contains 17 residues.

DNA of the CDR3: TGTGCCAGCAGCATCCCCCATGGTAGCGGGGTTGCGAGCACAGATACGCAGTATTTT. Residues: CASSIPHGSGVASTDTQYF. This chain links TRBV21-1 with TRBJ2-3; the D call in the table, TRBD2, was not verified against the DNA. TRBV21-1 is given as a pseudogene. The CDR3 totals 19 residues.

The chain links TRBV9 to TRBJ2-7; 8 nucleotides line up with TRBD2. Trimming took 3 bases from V and 3 from J; bases not matched to a gene: 11. Germline CDR1 is SGDLS and CDR2 is YYNGEE. CDR3 length: 16 residues. The CDR3 region has the DNA TGTGCCAGCAGCGCCGGTGGGTTAGCGGGAATCTACGAGCAGTACTTC. As protein: CASSAGGLAGIYEQYF.